This TCR beta chain was documented in a study of post-analysis software for immune sequencing data. Background on the study: Both relapsing-remitting and secondary progressive multiple sclerosis featured among the disease courses, as did progressive-relapsing multiple sclerosis.

The sample holds many counts of this clonotype. Antigen specificity is unknown. Overall study findings and caveats: Five or six TRBV segments, TRBV5-6, TRBV5-1 and TRBV20-1 among them, were found more frequent in patients than controls.

Germline CDR1 is SQVTM and CDR2 is ANQGSEA. The V and J ends lost 6 bases and 1 base respectively, with 12 bases between them. The CDR3 is made up of 13 amino acids. Built from TCR beta cDNA, the libraries had unique molecular identifiers in them. MiXCR was run by TCRdb on the PCR reads, yielding one entry per CDR3 protein. The sample yields approximately 250,000 distinct CDR3 sequences, about 40% seen once. The material sequenced was blood. The sequence came from a girl between 5 and 17 years old with multiple sclerosis. The chain combines TRBV29-1 with TRBJ2-5; D perhaps matches TRBD1 (7 bases). CDR3 region: CSVHRGGQETQYF. The CDR3 DNA is TGCAGCGTCCACAGGGGAGGCCAAGAGACCCAGTACTTC.